The T cell receptor beta chain under discussion was sequenced for a study of beta chain features in type 1 diabetes. Points from the study as a whole: In all four CD4+ subsets, TCRB CDR3 length was significantly, moderately reduced in type 1 diabetes.

The V end was cut by 6 bases, the J end by 4 bases, with 19 bases between. This CDR3 comprises 15 residues. Per the germline V gene, CDR1 is MDHEN and CDR2 is SYDVKM. cDNA synthesis used the whole RNA isolate, giving expressed TCRB sequences. Libraries were prepared by immunoSEQ multiplex PCR; TCRdb keeps only in-frame clonotypes and omits some of them. The data show a few hundred thousand clones, roughly 14% seen once. As for this clone: Its antigen is currently unknown.

The sequencing sample was made of naive CD4+ T cells from blood. The receptor was derived from a woman younger than 35 with type 1 diabetes. This chain joins TRBV28 and TRBJ2-7, with D tentatively TRBD1 (8 bases). Here the CDR3 DNA reads TGTGCCAGCAGCACACAGGGGGGGTTTACGTACGAGCAGTACTTC. This sequence encodes CASSTQGGFTYEQYF. The complete variable domain, with remaining parts taken from reference TRBV28 and TRBJ2-7, reads DVKVTQSSRYLVKRTGEKVFLECVQDMDHENMFWYRQDPGLGLRLIYFSYDVKMKEKGDIPEGYSVSREKKERFSLILESASTNQTSMYLCASSTQGGFTYEQYFGPGTRLTVT.